These 21 T cell receptor beta chains were sequenced from one sample in a study of cytomegalovirus exposure and HLA in healthy donors. The primer mix had 60 Vbeta and 13 Jbeta primers. Clones were sequenced by immunoSEQ multiplex PCR, and TCRdb holds only the in-frame ones, with some missing. Here the sample spans approximately 210,000 clones, 79% being singletons. The sequencing sample was made of PBMCs. The receptor source for this set is a girl aged 5-17 years in good health and CMV-seropositive.

This clone was seen only a few times. This sample also contains other DNA sequences that code for the same CDR3. The J gene is TRBJ2-7, the V gene TRBV29-1; D gene uncertain. The CDR3 contains 11 residues. In germline, CDR1 is SQVTM, CDR2 ANQGSEA. Trimming shortened V by 4 bases and J by 4 bases, and 8 bases separated the two germline ends. Here the CDR3 reads CSVAGSYEQYF. The DNA for the CDR3 is TGCAGCGTTGCCGGGTCTTACGAGCAGTACTTC.

The chain uses TRBV2 and TRBJ2-5, with D possibly TRBD2 on 7 matching bases. Germline V CDR1 and CDR2: SNHLY, FYNNEI. This CDR3 spans 14 amino acids. Trimming cost V 5 bases and J 9 bases, with 19 bases left between them. CDR3 sequence reads: CASSSVSGAGAQYF. In nucleotides, the CDR3 is TGTGCCAGCAGTTCCGTGTCGGGGGCGGGGGCCCAGTACTTC.

The gene calls are TRBV9 and TRBJ2-3; D might be TRBD2 (7 bases). V was shortened by 0 bases and J by 6 bases, with 14 bases between the two germline ends. The V gene's germline CDR1 is SGDLS and CDR2 YYNGEE. CDR3 length: 15 amino acids. The CDR3 loop reads CASSVGGGLADTQYF. DNA of the CDR3: TGTGCCAGCAGCGTAGGGGGGGGGCTCGCGGATACGCAGTATTTT. Drawing the rest from reference TRBV9 and TRBJ2-3, the complete variable domain is DSGVTQTPKHLITATGQRVTLRCSPRSGDLSVYWYQQSLDQGLQFLIQYYNGEERAKGNILERFSAQQFPDLHSELNLSSLELGDSALYFCASSVGGGLADTQYFGPGTRLTVL.

V gene TRBV7-2 combines with J gene TRBJ2-7; D is possibly TRBD1 (6 bases). CDR1 is SGHTA and CDR2 is FQGNSA in the germline V gene. The CDR3 is 15 residues long. Trimming shortened V by 6 bases and J by 5 bases, and 20 bases separated the two germline ends. The CDR3 protein is CASRTGTKGVDEQYF. CDR3 bases: TGTGCCAGCAGGACCGGGACAAAGGGTGTGGACGAGCAGTACTTC.

This clone was recorded once. The V call is TRBV6-1, the J call TRBJ1-1; D is possibly TRBD1 (5 bases). Germline lookup yields CDR1 MNHNS and CDR2 SASEGT. The CDR3 contains 14 residues. The V and J ends lost 5 bases and 7 bases respectively, with 17 bases between them. The CDR3 loop reads CASSQSPQGIEAFF. Here the CDR3 DNA reads TGTGCCAGCAGTCAGTCACCGCAGGGTATTGAAGCTTTCTTT.

This chain uses TRBV6-1 with TRBJ2-2, with 12 bases identical to TRBD1. Germline CDR1 MNHNS, CDR2 SASEGT. The CDR3 contains 15 residues. Trimming removed 5 bases from V and 7 bases from J; junction bases left unmatched: 5. This CDR3 is CASSPGQGAGGELFF. The CDR3 DNA reads as TGTGCCAGCAGTCCGGGACAGGGGGCCGGCGGGGAGCTGTTTTTT.

This rearrangement joins TRBV6-1 to TRBJ1-2; D perhaps matches TRBD1 (5 bases). The CDR3 is 13 residues long. Trimming took off 6 bases at V and 7 bases at J, with 15 bases between the two ends. Per the germline V gene, CDR1 is MNHNS and CDR2 is SASEGT. CDR3 in amino acids: CASRAGPHSGYTF. The CDR3 DNA reads as TGTGCCAGCAGAGCGGGACCTCATTCTGGCTACACCTTC.

The chain recombines TRBV7-6 with TRBJ1-1; the D is unclear. V dropped 5 bases and J dropped 5 bases, with 18 bases sitting between them. Germline V gene sequence: CDR1 SGHVS, CDR2 FNYEAQ. The CDR3 is 15 residues long. For the CDR3, the DNA is TGTGCCAGCAGCGGGGAGCGGGGAACTAGGACTGAAGCTTTCTTT. It encodes CASSGERGTRTEAFF.

V is TRBV19 and J is TRBJ2-1; 8 bases line up with TRBD2. This CDR3 is 14 amino acids long. Germline V gives CDR1 LNHDA, CDR2 SQIVND (reference sequence). Trimming took 7 bases from V and 15 from J; bases not matched to a gene: 17. In nucleotides, the CDR3 is TGTGCCAGTACCCCCGTCAGCGGGGGCCGTTTCCCGTTCTTC. Amino acid sequence: CASTPVSGGRFPFF.

V is TRBV28 and J is TRBJ2-7, with 8 bases matching TRBD2. Germline V CDR1 and CDR2: MDHEN, SYDVKM. The CDR3 contains 15 residues. The ends lost 6 bases at V and 2 bases at J; junction bases unmatched: 9. CDR3 sequence reads: CASSLAGGVTYEQYF. As DNA, the CDR3 is TGTGCCAGCAGCCTTGCGGGAGGTGTTACCTACGAGCAGTACTTC.

This clone has a single count. V gene TRBV12-5 combines with J gene TRBJ2-2, with 10 bases identical to TRBD2. J was trimmed by 7 bases and V by 9 bases; bases with no gene match: 14. The CDR3 consists of 16 residues. Per the germline V gene, CDR1 is LGHNT and CDR2 is FRNRAP. In DNA, the CDR3 is TGTGCTAGCATGCCCGAGAAGCGGGGGGGCATCGGGGAGCTGTTTTTT. This codes for CASMPEKRGGIGELFF.

A remark on this clone: This specimen includes other DNA sequences encoding the same CDR3. J is TRBJ2-1 and V is TRBV6-5; 8 nucleotides agree with TRBD2. J was trimmed by 5 bases and V by 0 bases; bases with no gene match: 6. This CDR3 is built from 16 residues. CDR1 and CDR2 from the germline V gene are MNHEY and SVGAGI. CDR3 loop: CASSYSPSGGNNEQFF. The CDR3 DNA sequence: TGTGCCAGCAGTTACTCGCCGAGCGGGGGCAACAATGAGCAGTTCTTC.

The chain couples TRBV7-7 to TRBJ2-2, with D possibly being TRBD1 (6 bases). The CDR3 is 15 residues long. CDR1 is SSHAT, CDR2 FNYEAQ, per germline (reference sequence). The V and J ends lost 1 base and 3 bases respectively, with 9 bases between them. CDR3 protein: CASSLDRADTGELFF. CDR3 coding DNA: TGTGCCAGCAGCTTAGACAGGGCGGACACCGGGGAGCTGTTTTTT.

Only a few counts were recorded for this clone. This chain links TRBV11-2 with TRBJ2-7; 9 bases match TRBD1. Germline lookup yields CDR1 SGHAT and CDR2 FQNNGV. There are 15 residues in the CDR3. Trimming removed 0 bases from V and 3 bases from J; junction bases left unmatched: 3. DNA of the CDR3: TGTGCCAGCAGCTTAGAGGGACAGGGTCGCTACGAGCAGTACTTC. Translation: CASSLEGQGRYEQYF.

The genes are TRBV12-5 and TRBJ2-1; 7 bases align to TRBD1. V trimming: 0 bases; J trimming: 6 bases; junction bases outside the gene matches: 2. Per germline, CDR1 LGHNT and CDR2 FRNRAP. The CDR3 runs 14 residues. The CDR3 DNA sequence: TGTGCTAGTGGTTTGGTTACAGGGGTCAATGAGCAGTTCTTC. Protein product: CASGLVTGVNEQFF.

J is TRBJ2-7 and V is TRBV11-2; 11 bases are shared with TRBD2. The V gene end was trimmed by 5 bases and the J gene end by 7 bases; junction bases not matched to a gene: 10. This CDR3 is 15 amino acids long. Germline CDR1 SGHAT, CDR2 FQNNGV. CDR3 nucleotide sequence: TGTGCCAGCAGCCCCACCGGGACTAGCGGTTTGGAGCAGTACTTC. Amino acids: CASSPTGTSGLEQYF.

This sequence joins TRBV11-3 and TRBJ2-2; 7 bases fit TRBD2. Trimming cost V 5 bases and J 6 bases; bases outside gene matches: 12. The CDR3 has 16 amino acids. Germline loops: CDR1 SGHNT, CDR2 YENEEA. CDR3 DNA: TGTGCCAGCAGCGCCGAGGTGGGCGGGGGTTCCGGGGAGCTGTTTTTT. It codes for CASSAEVGGGSGELFF. Combining the CDR3 with reference TRBV11-3 and TRBJ2-2 gives the whole variable domain EAGVVQSPRYKIIEKKQPVAFWCNPISGHNTLYWYLQNLGQGPELLIRYENEEAVDDSQLPKDRFSAERLKGVDSTLKIQPAELGDSAVYLCASSAEVGGGSGELFFGEGSRLTVL.

The chain has TRBV12-5 and TRBJ2-7, with 10 bases aligning to TRBD1. The germline CDR1 and CDR2 sequences are LGHNT and FRNRAP. The length of the CDR3 is 15 residues. V gave up 7 bases and J gave up 4 bases; unmatched junction bases: 10. The CDR3 protein is CASASGQGPGYEQYF. The CDR3 nucleotides read TGTGCTAGTGCCTCGGGACAGGGGCCCGGGTACGAGCAGTACTTC.

This chain connects TRBV5-1 to TRBJ2-5; tentatively, D is TRBD2 (6 bases). Deletions cut 4 bases from V and 0 bases from J, with 16 bases between. Germline CDR1 SGHRS, CDR2 YFSETQ. The CDR3 has 16 amino acids. For the CDR3, the DNA is TGCGCCAGCAGCCAGGGCACCGGGGGATACCAAGAGACCCAGTACTTC. Protein sequence: CASSQGTGGYQETQYF.

The CDR3 loop is CASSLERLTGELFF. The CDR3, as DNA: TGCGCCAGCAGCTTGGAACGACTCACCGGGGAGCTGTTTTTT. This chain uses TRBV5-1 with TRBJ2-2; no clear D. There are 14 residues in the CDR3. V lost 0 bases, J lost 4 bases, and 7 bases lay in between. CDR1 and CDR2 (germline): SGHRS, YFSETQ.

The chain uses TRBV5-1 and TRBJ2-1; tentative D call: TRBD2 (6 bases). The CDR3 runs 17 residues. Germline V gene sequence: CDR1 SGHRS, CDR2 YFSETQ. Deletions cut 4 bases from V and 0 bases from J, with 17 bases between. Written as DNA, the CDR3 is TGCGCCAGCAGCAGAGATAGCGGCAGGAGCTCCTACAATGAGCAGTTCTTC. It encodes CASSRDSGRSSYNEQFF.